This T cell receptor beta chain originates from a study of blood T cell repertoires in COVID-19. The CDR3 is 14 residues long. CDR1 and CDR2 from the germline V gene are ENHRY and SYGVKD. V dropped 10 bases and J dropped 7; count of bases not matched to a gene: 12. Symptom resolution, clearance, or two negative PCRs marked the recovered donors of Cohort 3. The repertoire was sequenced with immunoSEQ multiplex PCR; TCRdb's copy has only in-frame clones and lacks some. The data contain roughly 250,000 clones, around 84% of them singletons. The clonotype comes from a woman aged 45 to 65 who had recovered from COVID-19. Sequenced material: PBMCs or T cells enriched from blood (not recorded which). The rearrangement uses TRBV10-3 and TRBJ2-5, with 10 bases fitting TRBD1. CDR3 sequence: CATGTGEVVGTQYF. CDR3 bases: TGTGCCACCGGGACAGGGGAGGTCGTAGGGACCCAGTACTTC.